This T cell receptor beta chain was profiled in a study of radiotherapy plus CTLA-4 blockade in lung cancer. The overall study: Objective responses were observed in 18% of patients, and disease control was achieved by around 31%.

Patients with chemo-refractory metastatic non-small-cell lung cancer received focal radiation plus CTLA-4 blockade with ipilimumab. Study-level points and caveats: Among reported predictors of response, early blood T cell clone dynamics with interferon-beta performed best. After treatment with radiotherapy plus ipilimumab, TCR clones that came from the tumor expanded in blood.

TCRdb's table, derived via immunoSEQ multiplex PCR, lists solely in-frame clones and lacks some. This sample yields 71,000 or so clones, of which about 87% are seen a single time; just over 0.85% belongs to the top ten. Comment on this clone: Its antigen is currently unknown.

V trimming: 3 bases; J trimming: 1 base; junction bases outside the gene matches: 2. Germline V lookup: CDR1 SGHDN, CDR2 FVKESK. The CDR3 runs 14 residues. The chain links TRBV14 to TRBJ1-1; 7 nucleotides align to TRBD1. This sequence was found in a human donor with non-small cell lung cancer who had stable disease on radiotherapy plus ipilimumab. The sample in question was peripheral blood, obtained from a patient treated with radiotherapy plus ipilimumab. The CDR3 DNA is TGTGCCAGCAGCCAGTACAGGGGGAACACTGAAGCTTTCTTT. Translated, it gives CASSQYRGNTEAFF.